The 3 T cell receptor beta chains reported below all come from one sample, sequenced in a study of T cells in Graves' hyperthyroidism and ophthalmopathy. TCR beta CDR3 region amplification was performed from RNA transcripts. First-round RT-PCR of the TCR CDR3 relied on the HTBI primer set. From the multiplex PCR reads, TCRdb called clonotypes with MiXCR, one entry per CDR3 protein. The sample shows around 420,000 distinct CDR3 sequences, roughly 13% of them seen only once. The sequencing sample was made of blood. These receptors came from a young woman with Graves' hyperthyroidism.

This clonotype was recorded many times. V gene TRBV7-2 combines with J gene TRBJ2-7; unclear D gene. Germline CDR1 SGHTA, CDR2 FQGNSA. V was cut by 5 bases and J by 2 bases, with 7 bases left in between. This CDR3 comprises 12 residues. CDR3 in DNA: TGTGCCAGCAGCGCGCAGCCCTACGAGCAGTACTTC. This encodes CASSAQPYEQYF.

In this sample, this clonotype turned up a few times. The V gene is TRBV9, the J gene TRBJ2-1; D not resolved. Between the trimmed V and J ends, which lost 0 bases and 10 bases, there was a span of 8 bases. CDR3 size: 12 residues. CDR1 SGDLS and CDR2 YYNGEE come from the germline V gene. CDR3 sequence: CASSVDGVEQFF. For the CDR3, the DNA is TGTGCCAGCAGCGTAGATGGGGTCGAGCAGTTCTTC.

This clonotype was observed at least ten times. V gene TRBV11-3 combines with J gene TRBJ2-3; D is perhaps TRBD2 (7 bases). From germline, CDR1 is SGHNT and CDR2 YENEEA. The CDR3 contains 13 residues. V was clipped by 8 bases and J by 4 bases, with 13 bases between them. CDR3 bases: TGTGCCAGCGGTTCGGGGGGCGCAGATACGCAGTATTTT. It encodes CASGSGGADTQYF.